These 21 T cell receptor beta chains share one sample of origin, sequenced in a study of blood T cells in healthy people across ages (dated by TCRdb to 2013 to 2016). Libraries came from 5' RACE. The data were produced on an Illumina HiSeq 2500. A second roughly 6 to 12 cycle PCR used a sample-barcoded 5' primer and a J-beta primer mix. The public reads were run again by TCRdb, first through fastp at Q25 and then through MiXCR, and only productive beta chains were kept. Duplicate CDR3 protein sequences are folded into a single record with the most common DNA and genes. Here the sample has 750,000 to 1,000,000 distinct CDR3 sequences; under 35% occur a single time. The ten largest account for roughly 10% of the sample. These data were also filed under a second study, of T cells of mothers and their children.

The material sequenced was blood. The receptors were sampled from a woman in her thirties or forties in good health.

For the CDR3, the DNA is TGTGCCAGCAGCACGGGGACTCTTGCCAGATACAATGAGCAGTTCTTC. Translated: CASSTGTLARYNEQFF. The chain uses TRBV7-9 and TRBJ2-1, with D maybe TRBD2 (6 bases). Germline values: CDR1 SEHNR, CDR2 FQNEAQ (reference sequence). Trimming took 5 bases from V and 4 from J, leaving 18 bases between them. This CDR3 contains 16 residues.

The V and J genes are TRBV29-1 and TRBJ2-1, with 13 bases that match TRBD2. Germline V gives CDR1 SQVTM, CDR2 ANQGSEA. This CDR3 spans 13 amino acids. The junction had 3 bases not matched to a gene; V was cut back by 5 bases and J by 8 bases. The chain's CDR3 is CSVRTSGGYEQFF. CDR3 nucleotide sequence: TGCAGCGTTCGGACTAGCGGGGGATATGAGCAGTTCTTC.

Only a few counts were recorded for this clonotype. This chain links TRBV20-1 with TRBJ1-1, with 7 positions matching TRBD1. Germline V gene sequence: CDR1 DFQATT, CDR2 SNEGSKA (reference sequence). V was pared by 8 bases and J by 3 bases, with 9 bases of the junction left unmatched. The CDR3 sequence is 13 residues long. CDR3 sequence reads: CSPTKGGDTEAFF. The CDR3 region has the DNA TGCAGTCCCACAAAAGGGGGCGACACTGAAGCTTTCTTT.

This clonotype was detected ten times or more. This sequence joins TRBV28 and TRBJ2-1; 9 nucleotides agree with TRBD2. CDR1 MDHEN and CDR2 SYDVKM come from the germline V gene. With 5 bases clipped from V and 1 base from J, the junction kept 6 bases outside the gene matches. CDR3 length: 16 residues. CDR3 residues: CASSLYSGGSYNEQFF. The CDR3, as DNA: TGTGCCAGCAGTCTATATAGCGGGGGATCCTACAATGAGCAGTTCTTC.

The chain recombines TRBV28 with TRBJ2-3; 8 bases line up with TRBD2. The germline V gene has CDR1 MDHEN and CDR2 SYDVKM. The CDR3 is 17 residues long. V was clipped by 3 bases and J by 4 bases; unmatched bases: 12. The CDR3 protein is CASSLGVLAGSADTQYF. Written as DNA, the CDR3 is TGTGCCAGCAGTTTGGGGGTATTAGCGGGGAGTGCAGATACGCAGTATTTT.

This clonotype has just a few counts. J is TRBJ2-3 and V is TRBV18, with D maybe TRBD1 (6 bases). V lost 3 bases and J 2 bases, leaving 12 bases between the germline ends. The CDR3 extends over 15 amino acids. In germline, CDR1 is KGHSH, CDR2 LQKENI. CDR3 sequence: CASSPYRAPTDTQYF. DNA of the CDR3: TGTGCCAGCTCACCCTACAGGGCCCCCACAGATACGCAGTATTTT.

The CDR3 loop is CASSPGTGVSNEQYF. CDR3 in DNA: TGCGCCAGCAGCCCCGGGACAGGGGTATCAAACGAGCAGTACTTC. The V and J genes are TRBV4-1 and TRBJ2-4, with 10 nucleotides matching TRBD1. The end of the DNA is better explained by TRBJ2-7, so the J call may be wrong. This CDR3 has 15 residues. CDR1 is MGHRA, CDR2 YSYEKL, per germline.

The sample holds many counts of this clonotype. V and J are TRBV11-2 and TRBJ2-1; 14 positions agree with TRBD2. In germline, CDR1 is SGHAT, CDR2 FQNNGV. Trimming at V came to 5 bases and at J to 9 bases, leaving 6 bases not matched to a gene. This CDR3 region has 15 residues. CDR3 bases: TGTGCCAGCAGCCCTTCGGGACTAGCGGGGGTTGAGCAGTTCTTC. Protein product: CASSPSGLAGVEQFF. The variable domain in full, with the rest retrieved from reference TRBV11-2 and TRBJ2-1, is EAGVAQSPRYKIIEKRQSVAFWCNPISGHATLYWYQQILGQGPKLLIQFQNNGVVDDSQLPKDRFSAERLKGVDSTLKIQPAKLEDSAVYLCASSPSGLAGVEQFFGPGTRLTVL.

Only a few counts were recorded for this clonotype. The chain employs TRBV19 and TRBJ1-4; D might be TRBD1 (5 bases). Deletions cut 4 bases from V and 7 bases from J, with 16 bases between. Germline V gene lookup returns CDR1 LNHDA and CDR2 SQIVND (reference sequence). The CDR3 runs to 15 residues. The DNA of the CDR3 is TGTGCCAGTAGTAGAAGACCCGGGACGAGTGAAAAACTGTTTTTT. Protein: CASSRRPGTSEKLFF.

This clonotype was detected many times. The chain employs TRBV6-5 and TRBJ2-1; 10 bases align to TRBD2. Per the germline V gene, CDR1 is MNHEY and CDR2 is SVGAGI. V dropped 0 bases and J dropped 5; count of bases not matched to a gene: 13. This CDR3 has 19 residues. CDR3 coding DNA: TGTGCCAGCAGTTACTCGGAGCGGGGGGGCCTCCCGGGCGACAATGAGCAGTTCTTC. Translated: CASSYSERGGLPGDNEQFF.

A single count supports this clonotype. The chain uses TRBV6-4 and TRBJ2-1, with TRBD2 matching over 9 bases. V was clipped by 4 bases and J by 12 bases; unmatched bases: 16. Germline V gene lookup returns CDR1 MRHNA and CDR2 SNTAGT. The CDR3 has 16 residues. CDR3 in DNA: TGTGCCAGCAGTGGGTCTGGAGGCGGGGGGGCCACTGGGCAGTTCTTC. Its protein is CASSGSGGGGATGQFF.

This clonotype occurred a few times. V usage is TRBV5-1 and J usage is TRBJ2-3; tentatively, D is TRBD2 (6 bases). Per germline, CDR1 SGHRS and CDR2 YFSETQ. Trimming shortened V by 0 bases and J by 2 bases, and 16 bases separated the two germline ends. The CDR3 has 17 amino acids. CDR3 sequence (DNA): TGCGCCAGCAGCTTGGGACGGCGCGGGACGGACACAGATACGCAGTATTTT. Its protein is CASSLGRRGTDTDTQYF. Complete variable domain (other parts from reference TRBV5-1 and TRBJ2-3): KAGVTQTPRYLIKTRGQQVTLSCSPISGHRSVSWYQQTPGQGLQFLFEYFSETQRNKGNFPGRFSGRQFSNSRSEMNVSTLELGDSALYLCASSLGRRGTDTDTQYFGPGTRLTVL.

This rearrangement joins TRBV4-3 to TRBJ1-5; weak D call: TRBD1 (5 bases). Germline loops: CDR1 LGHNA, CDR2 YSLEER. The CDR3 consists of 15 residues. V gave up 0 bases and J gave up 0 bases, with 6 bases separating them. The chain's CDR3 is CASSQDQGSNQPQHF. The CDR3 DNA reads as TGCGCCAGCAGCCAAGATCAGGGTAGCAATCAGCCCCAGCATTTT.

This clonotype was detected a few times. The chain couples TRBV24-1 to TRBJ2-1; D unresolved. The V gene lost 0 bases and the J gene lost 4 bases, with 6 bases spanning the gap. The CDR3 sequence is 14 residues long. CDR1 KGHDR and CDR2 SFDVKD come from the germline V gene. The chain's CDR3 is CATSDLAVYNEQFF. The CDR3 coding sequence is TGTGCCACCAGTGATTTGGCCGTTTACAATGAGCAGTTCTTC.

This rearrangement joins TRBV7-9 to TRBJ1-1; D ambiguous. Trimming stripped 5 bases from V and 0 bases from J, with 19 bases between. From germline, CDR1 is SEHNR and CDR2 FQNEAQ (reference sequence). CDR3 length: 17 residues. The CDR3 nucleotides read TGTGCCAGCAGCCCGACTGACCGCACGTTTGTGAACACTGAAGCTTTCTTT. Translated, it gives CASSPTDRTFVNTEAFF.

This clonotype was detected a few times. CDR3 coding DNA: TGCAGTGCTAGAAGTCCAAACTACCGGGGGAACACTGAAGCTTTCTTT. Its translation: CSARSPNYRGNTEAFF. The chain employs TRBV20-1 and TRBJ1-1, with no clear D. The CDR3 contains 16 residues. Germline V lookup: CDR1 DFQATT, CDR2 SNEGSKA (reference sequence). V was shortened by 2 bases and J by 1 base, with 17 bases between the two germline ends.

CDR3 nucleotides: TGTGCCAGCAGCGTATCAGCCGGGGGGGCCTACGAGCAGTACTTC. It is translated as CASSVSAGGAYEQYF. J is TRBJ2-7 and V is TRBV9; 8 bases match TRBD2. This CDR3 is built from 15 residues. V dropped 1 base and J dropped 2; count of bases not matched to a gene: 5. Germline V CDR1 and CDR2: SGDLS, YYNGEE.

The sample holds a few counts of this clonotype. V is TRBV13 and J is TRBJ2-1; 9 nucleotides agree with TRBD2. This CDR3 comprises 12 residues. Germline V CDR1 and CDR2: PRHDT, FYEKMQ (reference sequence). Unmatched junction bases numbered 8, after V lost 5 bases and J lost 15 bases. CDR3 in DNA: TGTGCCAGCAGCCAAGGAGCGGGGGGTGCGTTCTTC. As protein: CASSQGAGGAFF.

This chain uses TRBV7-2 with TRBJ2-3; perhaps TRBD1 as D (6 bases). Germline loops: CDR1 SGHTA, CDR2 FQGNSA. The ends were cut back, 2 bases at V and 5 bases at J, with 8 bases in the middle. The CDR3 is 13 residues long. CDR3 in DNA: TGTGCCAGCAGCTTACAGGGGATAGATACGCAGTATTTT. It is translated as CASSLQGIDTQYF.

This clonotype was picked up a small number of times. The genes are TRBV5-1 and TRBJ1-4, with D unclear. With 1 base removed from V and 7 bases from J, the gap between germline ends came to 14 bases. This CDR3 region has 15 residues. Germline V CDR1 and CDR2: SGHRS, YFSETQ. CDR3: CASSLSVSAGEKLFF. In DNA, the CDR3 is TGCGCCAGCAGCTTGTCGGTGTCCGCGGGTGAAAAACTGTTTTTT.

This clonotype was observed at least ten times. A much larger clone differs by one base, so this may be a read error. The gene calls are TRBV3-1 and TRBJ1-2; weak D call: TRBD1 (5 bases). V lost 4 bases and J lost 7, with 16 bases in between. The germline CDR1 and CDR2 sequences are LGHDT and YNNKEL (reference sequence). This CDR3 spans 14 amino acids. CDR3 DNA sequence: TGTGCCAGCAGCCCCGGAGGGACCGGAGCTGGCTACACCTTC. It is translated as CASSPGGTGAGYTF.